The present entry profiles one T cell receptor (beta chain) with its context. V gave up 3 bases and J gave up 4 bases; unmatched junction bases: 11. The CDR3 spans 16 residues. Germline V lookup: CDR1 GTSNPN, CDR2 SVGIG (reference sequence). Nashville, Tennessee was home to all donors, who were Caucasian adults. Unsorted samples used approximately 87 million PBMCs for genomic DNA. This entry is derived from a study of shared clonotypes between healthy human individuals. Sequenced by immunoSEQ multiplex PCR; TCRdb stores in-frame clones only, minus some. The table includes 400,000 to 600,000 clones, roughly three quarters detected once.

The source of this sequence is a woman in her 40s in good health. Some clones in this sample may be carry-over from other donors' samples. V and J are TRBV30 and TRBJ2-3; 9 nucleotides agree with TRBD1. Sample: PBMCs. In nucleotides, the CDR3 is TGTGCCTGGAGGCCCGGACAGGGGAGTTTAGCAGATACGCAGTATTTT. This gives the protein CAWRPGQGSLADTQYF.